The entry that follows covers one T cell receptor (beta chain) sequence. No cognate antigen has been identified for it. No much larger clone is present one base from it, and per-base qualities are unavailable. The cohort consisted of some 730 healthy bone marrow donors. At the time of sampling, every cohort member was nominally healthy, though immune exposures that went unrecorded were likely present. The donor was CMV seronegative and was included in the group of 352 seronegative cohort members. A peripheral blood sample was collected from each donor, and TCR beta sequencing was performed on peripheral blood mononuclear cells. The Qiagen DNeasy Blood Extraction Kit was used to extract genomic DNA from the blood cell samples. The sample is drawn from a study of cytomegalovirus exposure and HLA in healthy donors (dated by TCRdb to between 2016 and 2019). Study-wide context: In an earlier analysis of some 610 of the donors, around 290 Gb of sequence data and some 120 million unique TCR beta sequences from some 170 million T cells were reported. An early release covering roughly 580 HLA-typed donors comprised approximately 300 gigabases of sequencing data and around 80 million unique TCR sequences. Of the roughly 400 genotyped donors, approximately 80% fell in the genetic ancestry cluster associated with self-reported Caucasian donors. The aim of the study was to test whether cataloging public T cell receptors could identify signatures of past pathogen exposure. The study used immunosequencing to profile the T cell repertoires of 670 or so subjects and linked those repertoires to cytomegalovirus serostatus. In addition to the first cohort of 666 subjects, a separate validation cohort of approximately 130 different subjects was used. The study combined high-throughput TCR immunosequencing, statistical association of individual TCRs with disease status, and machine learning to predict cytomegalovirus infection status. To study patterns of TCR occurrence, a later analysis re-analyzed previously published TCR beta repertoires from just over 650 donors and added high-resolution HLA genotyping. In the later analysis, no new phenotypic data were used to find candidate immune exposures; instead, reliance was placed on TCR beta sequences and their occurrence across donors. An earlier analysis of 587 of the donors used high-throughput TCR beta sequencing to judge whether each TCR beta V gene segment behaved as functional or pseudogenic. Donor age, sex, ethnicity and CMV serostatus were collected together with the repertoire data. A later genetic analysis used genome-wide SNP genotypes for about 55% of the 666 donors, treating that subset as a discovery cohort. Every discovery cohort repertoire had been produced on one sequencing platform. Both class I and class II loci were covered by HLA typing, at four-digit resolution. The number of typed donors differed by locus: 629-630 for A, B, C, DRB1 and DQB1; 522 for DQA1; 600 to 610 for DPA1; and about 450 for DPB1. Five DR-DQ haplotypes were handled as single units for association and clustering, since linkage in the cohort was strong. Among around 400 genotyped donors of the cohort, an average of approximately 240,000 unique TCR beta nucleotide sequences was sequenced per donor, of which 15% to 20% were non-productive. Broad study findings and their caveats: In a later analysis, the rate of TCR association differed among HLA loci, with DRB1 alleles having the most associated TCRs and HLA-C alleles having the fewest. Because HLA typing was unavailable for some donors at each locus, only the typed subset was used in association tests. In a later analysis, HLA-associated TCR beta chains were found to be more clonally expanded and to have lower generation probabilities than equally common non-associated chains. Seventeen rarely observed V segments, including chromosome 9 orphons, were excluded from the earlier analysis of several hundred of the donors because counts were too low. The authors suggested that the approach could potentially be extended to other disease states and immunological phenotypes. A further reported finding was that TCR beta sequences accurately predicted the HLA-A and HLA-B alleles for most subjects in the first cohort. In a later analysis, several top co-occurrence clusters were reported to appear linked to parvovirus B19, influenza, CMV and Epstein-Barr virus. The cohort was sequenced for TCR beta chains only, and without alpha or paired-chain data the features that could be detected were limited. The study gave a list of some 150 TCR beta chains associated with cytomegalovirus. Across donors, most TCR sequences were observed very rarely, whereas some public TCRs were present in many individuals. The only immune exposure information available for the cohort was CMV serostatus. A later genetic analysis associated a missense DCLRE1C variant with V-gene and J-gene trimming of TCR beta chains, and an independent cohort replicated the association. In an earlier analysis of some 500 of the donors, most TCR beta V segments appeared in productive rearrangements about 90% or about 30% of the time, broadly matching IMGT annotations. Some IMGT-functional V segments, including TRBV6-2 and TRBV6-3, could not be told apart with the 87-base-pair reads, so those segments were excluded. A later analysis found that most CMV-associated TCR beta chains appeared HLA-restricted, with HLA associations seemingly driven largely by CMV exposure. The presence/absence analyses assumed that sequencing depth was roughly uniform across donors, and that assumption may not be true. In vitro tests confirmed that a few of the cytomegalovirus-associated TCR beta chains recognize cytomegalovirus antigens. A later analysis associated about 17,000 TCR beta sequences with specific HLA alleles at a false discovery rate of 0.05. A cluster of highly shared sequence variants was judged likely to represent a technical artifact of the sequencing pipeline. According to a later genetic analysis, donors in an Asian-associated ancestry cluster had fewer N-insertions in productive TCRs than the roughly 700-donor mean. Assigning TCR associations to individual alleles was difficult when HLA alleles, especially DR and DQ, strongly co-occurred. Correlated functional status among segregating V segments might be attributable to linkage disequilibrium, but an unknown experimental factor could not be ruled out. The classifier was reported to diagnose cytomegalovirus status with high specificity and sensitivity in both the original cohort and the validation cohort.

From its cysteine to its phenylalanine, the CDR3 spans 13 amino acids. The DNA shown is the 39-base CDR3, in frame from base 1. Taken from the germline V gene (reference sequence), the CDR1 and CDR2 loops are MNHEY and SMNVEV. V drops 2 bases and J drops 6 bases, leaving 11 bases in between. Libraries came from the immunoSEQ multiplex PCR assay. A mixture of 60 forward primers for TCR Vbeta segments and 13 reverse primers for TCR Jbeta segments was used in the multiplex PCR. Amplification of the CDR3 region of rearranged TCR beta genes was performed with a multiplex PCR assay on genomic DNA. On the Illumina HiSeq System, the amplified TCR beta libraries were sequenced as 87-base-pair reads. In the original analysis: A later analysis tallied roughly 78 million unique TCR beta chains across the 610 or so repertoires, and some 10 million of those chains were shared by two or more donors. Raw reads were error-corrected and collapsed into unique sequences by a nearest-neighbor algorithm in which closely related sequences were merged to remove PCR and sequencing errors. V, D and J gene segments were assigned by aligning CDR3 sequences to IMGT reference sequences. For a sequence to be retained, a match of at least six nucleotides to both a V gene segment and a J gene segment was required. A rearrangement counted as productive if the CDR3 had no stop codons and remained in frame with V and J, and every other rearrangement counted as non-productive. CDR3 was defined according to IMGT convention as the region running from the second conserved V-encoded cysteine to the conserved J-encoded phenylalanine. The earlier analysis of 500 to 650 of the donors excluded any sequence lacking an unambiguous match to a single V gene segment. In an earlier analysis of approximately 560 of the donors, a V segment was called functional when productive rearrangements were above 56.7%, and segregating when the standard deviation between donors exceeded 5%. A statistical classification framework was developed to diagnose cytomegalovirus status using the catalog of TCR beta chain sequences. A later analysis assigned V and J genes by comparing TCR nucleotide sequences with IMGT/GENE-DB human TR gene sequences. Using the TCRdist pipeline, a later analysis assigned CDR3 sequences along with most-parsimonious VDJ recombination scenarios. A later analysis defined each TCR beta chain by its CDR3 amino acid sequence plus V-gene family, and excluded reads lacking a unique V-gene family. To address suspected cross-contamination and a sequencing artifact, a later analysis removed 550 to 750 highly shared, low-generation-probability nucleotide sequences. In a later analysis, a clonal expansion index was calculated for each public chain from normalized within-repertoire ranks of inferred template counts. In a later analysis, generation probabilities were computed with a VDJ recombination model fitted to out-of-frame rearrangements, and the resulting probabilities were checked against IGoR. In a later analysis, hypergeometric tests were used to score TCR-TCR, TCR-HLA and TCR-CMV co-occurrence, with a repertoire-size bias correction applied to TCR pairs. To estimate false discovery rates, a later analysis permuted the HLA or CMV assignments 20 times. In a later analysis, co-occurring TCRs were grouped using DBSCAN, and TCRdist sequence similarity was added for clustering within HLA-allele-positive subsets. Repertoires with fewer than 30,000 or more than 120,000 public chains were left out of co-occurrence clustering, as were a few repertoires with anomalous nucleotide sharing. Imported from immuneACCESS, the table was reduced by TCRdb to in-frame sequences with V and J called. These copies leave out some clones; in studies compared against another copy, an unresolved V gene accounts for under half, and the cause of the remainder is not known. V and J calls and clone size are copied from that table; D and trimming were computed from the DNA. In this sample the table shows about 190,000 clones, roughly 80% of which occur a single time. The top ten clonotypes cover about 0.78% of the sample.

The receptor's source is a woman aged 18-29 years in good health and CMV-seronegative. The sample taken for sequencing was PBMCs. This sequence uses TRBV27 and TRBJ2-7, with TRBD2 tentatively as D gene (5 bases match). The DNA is TGTGCCAGCAGTTTAGGACTGGGAGTCGAGCAGTACTTC. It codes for CASSLGLGVEQYF.